What follows are 25 T cell receptor beta chains derived from one specimen sequenced in a study of CD8 T cells in Susac syndrome. Reverse transcription of 0.5 to 1 ug RNA was carried out with random hexamers. Each CDR3 protein is one row after TCRdb ran MiXCR on the immunoSEQ multiplex PCR reads. The profile covers roughly 52,000 distinct CDR3 sequences, with around 95% appearing a single time and less than 0.8% taken by the ten largest. Sequenced material: CD8+ T cells from PBMCs. These receptors came from a human donor with Susac syndrome.

The rearrangement links TRBV12-3 or TRBV12-4 to TRBJ2-1; possible D gene TRBD2, 7 bases. The CDR3 is 14 residues long. Trimming shortened V by 5 bases and J by 5 bases, and 13 bases separated the two germline ends. The CDR3 reads CASSGGAFNNEQFF. CDR3 DNA: TGTGCCAGCAGTGGGGGGGCCTTCAACAATGAGCAGTTCTTC.

This chain joins TRBV4-1 and TRBJ1-1; the D gene is possibly TRBD1 (5 bases). In germline, CDR1 is MGHRA, CDR2 YSYEKL. This CDR3 has 16 residues. Trimming stripped 0 bases from V and 3 bases from J, with 14 bases between. CDR3 nucleotides: TGCGCCAGCAGCCAAGATCCGGGCGGGGACGACACTGAAGCTTTCTTT. Translating gives CASSQDPGGDDTEAFF.

This chain connects TRBV10-3 to TRBJ1-6; D possibly corresponds to TRBD1 (6 bases). Looked up from germline, CDR1 is ENHRY and CDR2 is SYGVKD. Trimming pared 4 bases from V and 12 bases from J, leaving 10 bases between. The CDR3 consists of 12 residues. The CDR3 here is CAISGDTEPLHF. The DNA for the CDR3 is TGTGCCATCAGTGGGGACACCGAACCCCTCCACTTT.

This sequence joins TRBV7-9 and TRBJ2-5; TRBD1 aligns across 7 bases. CDR1 SEHNR and CDR2 FQNEAQ come from the germline V gene (reference sequence). V gave up 5 bases and J gave up 2 bases; unmatched junction bases: 5. The CDR3 spans 14 residues. Written as DNA, the CDR3 is TGTGCCAGCAGCAACGACAGGGCTCAAGAGACCCAGTACTTC. Protein: CASSNDRAQETQYF.

The V gene is TRBV29-1, the J gene TRBJ2-5, with D perhaps matching TRBD2 (5 bases). This CDR3 is built from 13 residues. With 3 bases removed from V and 0 bases from J, the gap between germline ends came to 8 bases. The germline gives CDR1 SQVTM, CDR2 ANQGSEA. Written as DNA, the CDR3 is TGCAGCGTTGATCAGCGGTACCAAGAGACCCAGTACTTC. It yields the protein CSVDQRYQETQYF.

The chain is built from TRBV7-9 and TRBJ2-5; 12 nucleotides align to TRBD2. The ends lost 4 bases at V and 1 base at J; junction bases unmatched: 4. This CDR3 region has 16 residues. Per the germline V gene, CDR1 is SEHNR and CDR2 is FQNEAQ (reference sequence). The CDR3 spells CASSSRTSGAQETQYF. For the CDR3, the DNA is TGTGCCAGCAGCTCTCGGACTAGCGGGGCCCAAGAGACCCAGTACTTC.

The J gene is TRBJ2-7, the V gene TRBV29-1; D remains unclear. The CDR3 covers 12 residues. From germline, CDR1 is SQVTM and CDR2 ANQGSEA. V lost 3 bases, J lost 2 bases, and 8 bases lay in between. CDR3 residues: CSVDVEPYEQYF. Written as DNA, the CDR3 is TGCAGCGTTGACGTGGAACCCTACGAGCAGTACTTC.

The rearrangement links TRBV12-3 or TRBV12-4 to TRBJ1-5; 9 bases are a match to TRBD1. This CDR3 comprises 14 residues. V shed 7 bases, J shed 3 bases, and the junction held 4 bases outside the gene matches. CDR3 coding DNA: TGTGCCAGCAACCGGGACAGGGCCAATCAGCCCCAGCATTTT. The encoded protein is CASNRDRANQPQHF.

This rearrangement joins TRBV28 to TRBJ1-4; D is unclear. The CDR3 has 10 amino acids. Germline lookup yields CDR1 MDHEN and CDR2 SYDVKM. With 5 bases removed from V and 10 bases from J, the gap between germline ends came to 5 bases. The CDR3 loop is CASSRGKLFF. For the CDR3, the DNA is TGTGCCAGCAGTCGGGGAAAACTGTTTTTT.

The J gene is TRBJ2-1, the V gene TRBV6-4; 9 nucleotides agree with TRBD2. Germline assignment: CDR1 MRHNA and CDR2 SNTAGT. V was clipped by 0 bases and J by 8 bases; unmatched bases: 8. This CDR3 region has 16 residues. CDR3 in DNA: TGTGCCAGCAGTGACTCATTGCGGGGGGGCAAGGATGAGCAGTTCTTC. Residues: CASSDSLRGGKDEQFF.

The chain couples TRBV20-1 to TRBJ2-5, with D perhaps matching TRBD2 (6 bases). CDR3 length equals 13 residues. The V end lost 5 bases, the J end lost 5 bases, and 15 bases lay between the germline ends. Germline V gives CDR1 DFQATT, CDR2 SNEGSKA (reference sequence). The CDR3 DNA reads as TGCAGTGCTGTCCAGGGAGGTGGGGAGACCCAGTACTTC. Protein sequence: CSAVQGGGETQYF.

The J gene is TRBJ1-1, the V gene TRBV6-2 or TRBV6-3, with TRBD1 identical over 7 bases. V lost 2 bases and J lost 2; bases outside the gene matches: 5. The CDR3 is made up of 15 amino acids. Germline V gene lookup returns CDR1 MNHEY and CDR2 SVGEGT. For the CDR3, the DNA is TGTGCCAGCAGTTACAGGGGACAGCCCAACACTGAAGCTTTCTTT. Its translation is CASSYRGQPNTEAFF.

The chain links TRBV9 to TRBJ2-5, with D perhaps TRBD2 (6 bases). The V end lost 6 bases, the J end lost 4 bases, and 19 bases lay between the germline ends. The V gene's germline CDR1 is SGDLS and CDR2 YYNGEE. This CDR3 spans 15 amino acids. The CDR3 nucleotides read TGTGCCAGCAACACTAATAGCGGCGATCGAGAGACCCAGTACTTC. Encoded protein: CASNTNSGDRETQYF.

The chain is built from TRBV20-1 and TRBJ2-7, with a weak D call TRBD2 (5 bases). The CDR3 is made up of 14 amino acids. The ends were cut back, 0 bases at V and 7 bases at J, with 16 bases in the middle. Germline-derived CDR1 and CDR2 are DFQATT and SNEGSKA (reference sequence). The CDR3 DNA sequence: TGCAGTGCTAGAGATAGCGAGGGCTTGATAGAGCAGTACTTC. This sequence encodes CSARDSEGLIEQYF.

The chain is built from TRBV10-3 and TRBJ1-2; TRBD1 agrees at 7 bases. The CDR3 runs to 12 residues. The germline gives CDR1 ENHRY, CDR2 SYGVKD. The J segment lost 3 bases and the V segment lost 8 bases, leaving 3 bases of the junction unmatched. The CDR3 nucleotides are TGTGCCATCCAAGACAGGGACTATGGCTACACCTTC. Translating gives CAIQDRDYGYTF.

The genes are TRBV29-1 and TRBJ1-3; no clear D gene. The V end lost 4 bases, the J end lost 3 bases, and 13 bases lay between the germline ends. The CDR3 is 14 amino acids. Germline-derived CDR1 and CDR2 are SQVTM and ANQGSEA. In DNA, the CDR3 is TGCAGCGTTGTAGGCGGAATCCATGGAAACACCATATATTTT. As protein: CSVVGGIHGNTIYF.

For the CDR3, the DNA is TGTGCCAGCAACCTACTAGCGACATCCTACGAGCAGTACTTC. Its protein product is CASNLLATSYEQYF. The genes are TRBV28 and TRBJ2-7; 7 bases map to TRBD2. Germline trimming cut 7 bases from V and 1 base from J; bases unmatched to any gene: 7. CDR1 MDHEN and CDR2 SYDVKM come from the germline V gene. The CDR3 has 14 residues.

The chain recombines TRBV29-1 with TRBJ2-7; 12 bases line up with TRBD1. The CDR3 totals 16 residues. CDR1 is SQVTM and CDR2 is ANQGSEA in the germline V gene. V lost 3 bases to trimming and J lost 2 bases; unmatched junction nucleotides: 8. The CDR3 is CSVEPTGTGGPYEQYF. The CDR3 bases are TGCAGCGTTGAGCCAACCGGGACAGGGGGCCCCTACGAGCAGTACTTC.

This chain links TRBV7-9 with TRBJ1-3; D ambiguous. V lost 4 bases, J lost 1 base, and 8 bases lay in between. Per germline, CDR1 SEHNR and CDR2 FQNEAQ (reference sequence). The CDR3 extends over 14 amino acids. In nucleotides, the CDR3 is TGTGCCAGCAGCTCTACAGATTCTGGAAACACCATATATTTT. It yields the protein CASSSTDSGNTIYF.

V gene TRBV6-5 combines with J gene TRBJ2-3; D perhaps matches TRBD2 (6 bases). This CDR3 comprises 12 residues. Germline V gene lookup returns CDR1 MNHEY and CDR2 SVGAGI. Trimming removed 7 bases from V and 6 bases from J, with 11 bases in between. CDR3 DNA sequence: TGTGCCAGCACCACCCGGGGGGATACGCAGTATTTT. It codes for CASTTRGDTQYF.

This rearrangement joins TRBV29-1 to TRBJ1-2; 7 positions match TRBD1. Trimming removed 5 bases from V and 3 bases from J; junction bases left unmatched: 6. Germline V gene data show CDR1 as SQVTM and CDR2 as ANQGSEA. This CDR3 spans 13 amino acids. The CDR3 DNA sequence: TGCAGCGTTCGACAGGGAATCGACTATGGCTACACCTTC. Its translation: CSVRQGIDYGYTF. Full variable domain (missing parts from reference TRBV29-1 and TRBJ1-2): SAVISQKPSRDICQRGTSLTIQCQVDSQVTMMFWYRQQPGQSLTLIATANQGSEATYESGFVIDKFPISRPNLTFSTLTVSNMSPEDSSIYLCSVRQGIDYGYTFGSGTRLTVV.

In regard to this clonotype: Since the CDR3 does not end with the conserved phenylalanine or tryptophan, this likely comes from a read error. The chain combines TRBV12-3 or TRBV12-4 with TRBJ1-6; unclear D gene. There are 15 residues in the CDR3. The V gene lost 6 bases and the J gene lost 3 bases, with 12 bases spanning the gap. DNA for the CDR3: TGTGCCAGCAGGAGAACAGCAGACTATAATTCACCCCTCCACTCT. Its translation is CASRRTADYNSPLHS.

V is TRBV28 and J is TRBJ2-6; the match to TRBD1 covers 8 bases. CDR1 is MDHEN and CDR2 is SYDVKM in the germline V gene. The CDR3 totals 19 residues. V shed 4 bases and J 4 bases; nucleotides not matched to a gene: 15. The CDR3: CASSSSDRGRASGANVLTF. The CDR3 DNA is TGTGCCAGCAGTTCCTCCGACAGGGGTAGGGCGTCGGGGGCCAACGTCCTGACTTTC.

The gene calls are TRBV7-2 and TRBJ2-2, with D possibly matching TRBD2 (5 bases). This CDR3 has 15 amino acids. V dropped 1 base and J dropped 7 bases, with 13 bases sitting between them. Germline V gives CDR1 SGHTA, CDR2 FQGNSA. The DNA of the CDR3 is TGTGCCAGCAGCTTAGTTCCCGCCGCGGGCGGGGAGCTGTTTTTT. Its translation is CASSLVPAAGGELFF.

The J gene is TRBJ2-5, the V gene TRBV7-8, with no clear D. Trimming stripped 4 bases from V and 5 bases from J, with 20 bases between. CDR3 size: 16 residues. The germline V gene encodes CDR1 SGHVS and CDR2 FQNEAQ. In DNA, the CDR3 is TGTGCCAGCAGCTCGCAAGACACAATATCTCGGGAGACCCAGTACTTC. Translating it yields CASSSQDTISRETQYF.